The 3 T cell receptor beta chains below all came from one sample that was sequenced in a study of control samples from healthy donors and cancer patients. Produced via immunoSEQ multiplex PCR; TCRdb's table is partial and in-frame only. The sample lists 170,000 or so clones, approximately 92% occurring once. Sequenced sample: blood. The receptors shown here come from a middle-aged woman in good health.

The V and J genes are TRBV10-3 and TRBJ2-7; 7 nucleotides agree with TRBD1. The germline V gene encodes CDR1 ENHRY and CDR2 SYGVKD. CDR3 length equals 11 residues. Losses at the gene ends were 10 bases for V and 3 bases for J; bases not matched to a gene: 3. The CDR3 DNA is TGTGCCACCCAGGGGGTCTACGAGCAGTACTTC. It is translated as CATQGVYEQYF.

The chain has TRBV10-3 and TRBJ1-1; D is uncertain. CDR3 length: 12 amino acids. The V end was cut by 4 bases, the J end by 8 bases, with 11 bases between. The germline V gene encodes CDR1 ENHRY and CDR2 SYGVKD. CDR3 sequence reads: CAISGQETEAFF. CDR3 DNA sequence: TGTGCCATCAGTGGGCAGGAGACAGAAGCTTTCTTT.

The chain recombines TRBV18 with TRBJ2-5; 15 nucleotides agree with TRBD2. Trimming took 3 bases from V and 4 from J; bases not matched to a gene: 3. Germline V gene data show CDR1 as KGHSH and CDR2 as LQKENI. The CDR3 consists of 16 residues. DNA of the CDR3: TGTGCCAGCTCACCCGGACTAGCGGGGGGGCTAGAGACCCAGTACTTC. It specifies CASSPGLAGGLETQYF.